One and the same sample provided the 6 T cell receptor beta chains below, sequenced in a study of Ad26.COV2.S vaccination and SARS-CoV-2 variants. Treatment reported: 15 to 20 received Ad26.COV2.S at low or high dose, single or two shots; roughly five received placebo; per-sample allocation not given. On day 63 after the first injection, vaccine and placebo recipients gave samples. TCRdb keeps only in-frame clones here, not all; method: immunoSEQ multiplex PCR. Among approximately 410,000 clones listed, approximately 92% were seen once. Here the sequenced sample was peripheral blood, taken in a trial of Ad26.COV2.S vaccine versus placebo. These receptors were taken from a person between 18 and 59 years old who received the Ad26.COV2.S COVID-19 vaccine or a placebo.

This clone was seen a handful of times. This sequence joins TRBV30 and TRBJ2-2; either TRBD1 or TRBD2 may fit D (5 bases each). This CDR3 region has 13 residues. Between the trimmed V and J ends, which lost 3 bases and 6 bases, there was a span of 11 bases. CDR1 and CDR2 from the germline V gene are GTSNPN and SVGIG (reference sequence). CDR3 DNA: TGTGCCTGGAGGGGGCGGGTCGCCGGGGAGCTGTTTTTT. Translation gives CAWRGRVAGELFF.

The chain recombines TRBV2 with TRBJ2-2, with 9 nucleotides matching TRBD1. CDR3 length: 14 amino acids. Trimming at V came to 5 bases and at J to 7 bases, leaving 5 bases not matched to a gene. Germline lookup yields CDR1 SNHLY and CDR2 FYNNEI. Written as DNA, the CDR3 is TGTGCCAGCAGTACCGGGACAGGGATCGGGGAGCTGTTTTTT. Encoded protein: CASSTGTGIGELFF.

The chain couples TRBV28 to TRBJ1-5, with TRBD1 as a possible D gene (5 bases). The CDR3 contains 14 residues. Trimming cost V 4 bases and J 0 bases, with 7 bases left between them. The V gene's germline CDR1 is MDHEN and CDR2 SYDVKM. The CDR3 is CASSSGSSNQPQHF. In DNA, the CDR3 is TGTGCCAGCAGTTCAGGGTCTAGCAATCAGCCCCAGCATTTT.

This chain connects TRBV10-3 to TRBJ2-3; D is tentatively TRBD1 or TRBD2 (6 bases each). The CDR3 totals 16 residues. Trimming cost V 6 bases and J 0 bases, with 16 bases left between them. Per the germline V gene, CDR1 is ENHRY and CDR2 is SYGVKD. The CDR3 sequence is CAIRPLPGASTDTQYF. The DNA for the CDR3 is TGTGCCATCAGGCCCCTTCCGGGGGCAAGCACAGATACGCAGTATTTT.

The CDR3, as DNA: TGCAGCGTTGTTGGGTTACGCACAGATACGCAGTATTTT. As protein: CSVVGLRTDTQYF. The chain employs TRBV29-1 and TRBJ2-3, with D unresolved. The V and J ends lost 4 bases and 1 base respectively, with 9 bases between them. Germline CDR1 reads SQVTM; CDR2 reads ANQGSEA. CDR3 size: 13 residues.

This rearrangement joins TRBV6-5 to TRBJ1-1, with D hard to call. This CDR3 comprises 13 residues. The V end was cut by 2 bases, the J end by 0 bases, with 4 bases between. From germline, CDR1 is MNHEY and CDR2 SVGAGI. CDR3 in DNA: TGTGCCAGCAGTTACGTTCTGAACACTGAAGCTTTCTTT. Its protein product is CASSYVLNTEAFF.